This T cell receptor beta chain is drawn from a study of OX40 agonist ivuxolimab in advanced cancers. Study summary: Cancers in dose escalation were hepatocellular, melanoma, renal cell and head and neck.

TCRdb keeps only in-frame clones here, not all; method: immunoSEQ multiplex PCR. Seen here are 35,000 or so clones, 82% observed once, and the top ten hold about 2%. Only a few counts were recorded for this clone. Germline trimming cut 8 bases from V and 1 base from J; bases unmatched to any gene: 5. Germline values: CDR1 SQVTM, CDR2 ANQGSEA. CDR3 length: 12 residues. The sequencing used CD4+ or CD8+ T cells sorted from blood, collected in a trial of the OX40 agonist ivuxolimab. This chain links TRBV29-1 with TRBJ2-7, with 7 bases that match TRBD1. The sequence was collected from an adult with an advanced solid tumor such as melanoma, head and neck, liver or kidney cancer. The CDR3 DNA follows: TGCAGCATAAAACAGGGGTCCTACGAGCAGTACTTC. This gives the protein CSIKQGSYEQYF.